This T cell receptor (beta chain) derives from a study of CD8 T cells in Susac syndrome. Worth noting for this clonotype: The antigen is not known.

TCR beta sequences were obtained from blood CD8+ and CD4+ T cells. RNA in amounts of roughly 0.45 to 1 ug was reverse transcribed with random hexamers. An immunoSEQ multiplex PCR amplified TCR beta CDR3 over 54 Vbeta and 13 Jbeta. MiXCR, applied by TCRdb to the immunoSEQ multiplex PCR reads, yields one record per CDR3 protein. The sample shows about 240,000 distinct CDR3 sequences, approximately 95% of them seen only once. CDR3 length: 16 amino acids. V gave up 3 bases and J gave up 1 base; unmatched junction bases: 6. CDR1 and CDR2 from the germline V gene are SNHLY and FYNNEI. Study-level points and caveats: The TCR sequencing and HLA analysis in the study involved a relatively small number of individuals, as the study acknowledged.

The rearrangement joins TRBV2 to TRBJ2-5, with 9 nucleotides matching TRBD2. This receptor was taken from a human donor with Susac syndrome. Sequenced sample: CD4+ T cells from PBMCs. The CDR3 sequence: CASSERTSALQETQYF. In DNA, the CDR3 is TGTGCCAGCAGTGAGAGGACTAGCGCACTCCAAGAGACCCAGTACTTC.